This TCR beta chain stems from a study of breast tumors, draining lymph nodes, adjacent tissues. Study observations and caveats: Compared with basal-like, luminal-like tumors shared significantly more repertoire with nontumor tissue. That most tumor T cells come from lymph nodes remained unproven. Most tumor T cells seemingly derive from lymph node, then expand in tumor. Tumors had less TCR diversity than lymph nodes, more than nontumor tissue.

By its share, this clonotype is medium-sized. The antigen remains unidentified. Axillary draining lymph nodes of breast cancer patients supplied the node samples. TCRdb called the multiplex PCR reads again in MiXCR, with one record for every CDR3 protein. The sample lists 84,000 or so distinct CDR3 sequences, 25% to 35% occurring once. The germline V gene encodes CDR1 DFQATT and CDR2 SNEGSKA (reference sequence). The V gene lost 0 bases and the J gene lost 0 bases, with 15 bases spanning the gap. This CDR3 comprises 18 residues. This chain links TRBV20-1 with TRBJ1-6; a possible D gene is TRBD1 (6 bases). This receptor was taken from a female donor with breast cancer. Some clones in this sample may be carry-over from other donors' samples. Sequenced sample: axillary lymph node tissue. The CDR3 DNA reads TGCAGTGCTAGAGATCGCAGGGGCCCTAGCTCCTATAATTCACCCCTCCACTTT. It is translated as CSARDRRGPSSYNSPLHF.